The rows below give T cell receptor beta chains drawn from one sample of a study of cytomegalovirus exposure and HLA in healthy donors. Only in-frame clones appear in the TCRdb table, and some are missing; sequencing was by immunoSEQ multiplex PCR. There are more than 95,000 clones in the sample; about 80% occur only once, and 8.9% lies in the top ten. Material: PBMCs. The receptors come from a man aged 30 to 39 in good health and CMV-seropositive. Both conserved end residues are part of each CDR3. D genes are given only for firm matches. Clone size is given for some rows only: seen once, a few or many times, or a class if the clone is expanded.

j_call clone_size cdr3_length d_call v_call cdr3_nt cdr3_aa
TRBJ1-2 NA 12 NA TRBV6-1 TGTGCCAGCAGTGAACAACAGATTTACTACACCTTC CASSEQQIYYTF
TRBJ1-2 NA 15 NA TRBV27 TGTGCCAGCAGGCCTATACAGGGCTATAACTATGGCTACACCTTC CASRPIQGYNYGYTF
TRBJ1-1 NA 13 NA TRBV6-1 TGTGCCAGCAGTCCGGGGGAAGGGACTGAAGCTTTCTTT CASSPGEGTEAFF
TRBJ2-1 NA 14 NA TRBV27 TGTGCCAGCAGTTTATTCCCAGGGCGCAATGAGCAGTTCTTC CASSLFPGRNEQFF
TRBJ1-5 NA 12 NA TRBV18 TGTGCCAGCTCGTCACTTTCCGAGCCCCAGCATTTT CASSSLSEPQHF
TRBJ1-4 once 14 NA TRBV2 TGTGCCAGCAGTGAAGGGCAGATTTATGAAAAACTGTTTTTT CASSEGQIYEKLFF
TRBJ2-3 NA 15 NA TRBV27 TGTGCCAGCAGTTTAGGTGGGGGCTCCACAGATACGCAGTATTTT CASSLGGGSTDTQYF
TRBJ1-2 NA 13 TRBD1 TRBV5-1 TGCGCCAGCAGCCCGAAAACAGGGGACGGCTACACCTTC CASSPKTGDGYTF
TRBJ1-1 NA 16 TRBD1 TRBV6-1 TGTGCCAGCAGTGCCAATAGACAGGGTCCAAACACTGAAGCTTTCTTT CASSANRQGPNTEAFF
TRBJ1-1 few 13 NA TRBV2 TGTGCCAGCACCCTGACAGGGAACACTGAAGCTTTCTTT CASTLTGNTEAFF
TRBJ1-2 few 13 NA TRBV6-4 TGTGCCAGCAGTGCACAAACTAACTATGGCTACACCTTC CASSAQTNYGYTF
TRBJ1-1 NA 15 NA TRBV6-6 TGTGCCAGCAGACCTTCCTCATCGGGGGGCACTGAAGCTTTCTTT CASRPSSSGGTEAFF
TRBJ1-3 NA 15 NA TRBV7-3 TGTGCCAGCAGCTTAGGGGCGGCGTCGGGAAACACCATATATTTT CASSLGAASGNTIYF
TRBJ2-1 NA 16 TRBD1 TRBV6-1 TGTGCCAGCAGTGAGCCCCCCGGACAGGGTGGGTATGAGCAGTTCTTC CASSEPPGQGGYEQFF
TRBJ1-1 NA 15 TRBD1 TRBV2 TGTGCCAGCAAATTACCCAGGGGGCGAGACACTGAAGCTTTCTTT CASKLPRGRDTEAFF
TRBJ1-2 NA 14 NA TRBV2 TGTGCCAGCAGTGAAGGTGTGATTCTTAGTGGCTACACCTTC CASSEGVILSGYTF
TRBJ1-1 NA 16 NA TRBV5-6 TGTGCCAGCAGCCCCCGGCGCGGCAGGGATAGGACTGAAGCTTTCTTT CASSPRRGRDRTEAFF
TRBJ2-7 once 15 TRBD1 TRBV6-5 TGTGCCAGCAGTTACTCGGGGACAGGGCTGTGGGAGCAGTACTTC CASSYSGTGLWEQYF
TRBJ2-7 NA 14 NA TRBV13 TGTGCCAGCAGCTTAGTACAGGGTAAGGGCGAGCAGTACTTC CASSLVQGKGEQYF
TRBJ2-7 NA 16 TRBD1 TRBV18 TGTGCCAGCTCACCATTTTCCACAGGGGCGTCCTACGAGCAGTACTTC CASSPFSTGASYEQYF
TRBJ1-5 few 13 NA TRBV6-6 TGTGCCAGCACCCAGGGGATCAGTCAGCCCCAGCATTTT CASTQGISQPQHF
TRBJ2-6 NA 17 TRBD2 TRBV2 TGTGCCAGCAGAGCTAGCGGGGTTATCTCTGGGGCCAACGTCCTGACTTTC CASRASGVISGANVLTF
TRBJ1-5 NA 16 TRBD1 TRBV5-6 TGTGCCAGCAGCCCCGGGACAGGGAGGTGGAATCAGCCCCAGCATTTT CASSPGTGRWNQPQHF
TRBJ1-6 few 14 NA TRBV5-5 TGTGCCAGCAGCGCCTGGGCGTATAATTCACCCCTCCACTTT CASSAWAYNSPLHF
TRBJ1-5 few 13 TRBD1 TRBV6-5 TGTGCCAGCACGGGACAGGTCAATCAGCCCCAGCATTTT CASTGQVNQPQHF
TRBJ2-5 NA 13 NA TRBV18 TGTGCCAGCGAGGGGGTAGAAGAAGAGACCCAGTACTTC CASEGVEEETQYF
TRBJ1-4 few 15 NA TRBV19 TGTGCCAGTAGTGCACAGGGATTGGGAAATGAAAAACTGTTTTTT CASSAQGLGNEKLFF
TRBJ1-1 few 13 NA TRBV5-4 TGTGCCAGCAGGGCTGACTGGAACACTGAAGCTTTCTTT CASRADWNTEAFF
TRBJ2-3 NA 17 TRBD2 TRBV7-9 TGTGCCAGCAGCTTATTCTCTTGGGCGGGGAGGGCAGATACGCAGTATTTT CASSLFSWAGRADTQYF
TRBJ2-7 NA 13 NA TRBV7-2 TGTGCCAGCAGCGCCGAAGGCTACTACGAGCAGTACTTC CASSAEGYYEQYF
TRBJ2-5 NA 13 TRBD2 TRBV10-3 TGTGCCATAGCGGGGGGGCCGGGGGAGACCCAGTACTTC CAIAGGPGETQYF
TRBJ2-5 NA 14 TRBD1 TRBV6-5 TGTGCCAGCAGGCCCACAGGGGAGAGAGAGACCCAGTACTTC CASRPTGERETQYF
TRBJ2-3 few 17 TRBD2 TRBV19 TGTGCCAGTAGTATAGCTCCTAGCGGGTTAGGCCCAGATACGCAGTATTTT CASSIAPSGLGPDTQYF
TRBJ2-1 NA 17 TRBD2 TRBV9 TGTGCCAGCAGCGTAAGGGATTTGGCGGGGGGTTACAATGAGCAGTTCTTC CASSVRDLAGGYNEQFF
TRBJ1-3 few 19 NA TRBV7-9 TGTGCCAGCAGCGCAAGGGGGTTTCAGGGGATTGGCTCTGGAAACACCATATATTTT CASSARGFQGIGSGNTIYF
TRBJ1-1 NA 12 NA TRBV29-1 TGCAGCGTTTCGGCGGGGAGGACTGAAGCTTTCTTT CSVSAGRTEAFF
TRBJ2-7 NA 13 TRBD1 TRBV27 TGTGCCAGCAGTTCATGGACAGGGGACGAGCAGTACTTC CASSSWTGDEQYF
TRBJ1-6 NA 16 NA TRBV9 TGTGCCAGCAGCGCTTACGGATCCTCGAGGGATTCACCCCTCCACTTT CASSAYGSSRDSPLHF
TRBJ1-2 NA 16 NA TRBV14 TGTGCCAGCAGCCAAGTATCGGGTCTTATGGGCTATGGCTACACCTTC CASSQVSGLMGYGYTF
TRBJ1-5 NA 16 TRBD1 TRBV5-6 TGTGCCAGCAGCCCCGGGACAGGGGGCGCGGGTCAGCCCCAGCATTTT CASSPGTGGAGQPQHF
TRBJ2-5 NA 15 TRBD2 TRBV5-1 TGCGCCAGCAGCTTGGGGACTAGCGGGGTTGAGACCCAGTACTTC CASSLGTSGVETQYF
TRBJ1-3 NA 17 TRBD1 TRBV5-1 TGCGCCAGCAGCTACGGACAGGGGTTAAGCTCTGGAAACACCATATATTTT CASSYGQGLSSGNTIYF
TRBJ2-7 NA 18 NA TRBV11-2 TGTGCCAGCAGCTCGGGGCGGGGATTCTCCTACAACAACTACGAGCAGTACTTC CASSSGRGFSYNNYEQYF
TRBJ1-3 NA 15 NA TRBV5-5 TGTGCCAGCAGCCGAACAGGGACCTCTGGAAACACCATATATTTT CASSRTGTSGNTIYF
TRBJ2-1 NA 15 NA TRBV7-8 TGTGCCACCCACTCGCGGGGAAACTCCTACAATGAGCAGTTCTTC CATHSRGNSYNEQFF
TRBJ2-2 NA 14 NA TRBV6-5 TGTGCCAGCAGTTACTCCCTGAACACCGGGGAGCTGTTTTTT CASSYSLNTGELFF
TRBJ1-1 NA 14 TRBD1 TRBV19 TGTGCCAGTAGTACGACAGGGGGCCGCACTGAAGCTTTCTTT CASSTTGGRTEAFF
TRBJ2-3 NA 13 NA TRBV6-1 TGTGCCAGCAGTGAATTCAATTCAGATACGCAGTATTTT CASSEFNSDTQYF